The source of this T cell receptor beta chain is a study of glioma-infiltrating T cells. The germline CDR1 and CDR2 sequences are DFQATT and SNEGSKA (reference sequence). The germline V and J ends were trimmed by 2 bases and 10 bases, with 10 bases remaining between them. The CDR3 runs to 11 residues. Amplification of TCR alpha and beta CDR3 regions from RNA used iRepertoire nested multiplex PCR. TCRdb reprocessed the multiplex PCR reads via MiXCR and lists one record per CDR3 protein. The sample holds roughly 100,000 distinct CDR3 sequences, around 28% seen once. At least ten counts were recorded for this clonotype.

The sequencing input was glioma tissue, nonneoplastic brain tissue, or PBMCs (not recorded which). The chain is built from TRBV20-1 and TRBJ2-3; D ambiguous. The receptor's source is a human donor with low-grade glioma or glioblastoma, undergoing nonglioma brain surgery, or in good health (not recorded which). The CDR3 sequence: CSARYRDAQYF. CDR3 nucleotide sequence: TGCAGTGCTAGATACCGTGATGCGCAGTATTTT.